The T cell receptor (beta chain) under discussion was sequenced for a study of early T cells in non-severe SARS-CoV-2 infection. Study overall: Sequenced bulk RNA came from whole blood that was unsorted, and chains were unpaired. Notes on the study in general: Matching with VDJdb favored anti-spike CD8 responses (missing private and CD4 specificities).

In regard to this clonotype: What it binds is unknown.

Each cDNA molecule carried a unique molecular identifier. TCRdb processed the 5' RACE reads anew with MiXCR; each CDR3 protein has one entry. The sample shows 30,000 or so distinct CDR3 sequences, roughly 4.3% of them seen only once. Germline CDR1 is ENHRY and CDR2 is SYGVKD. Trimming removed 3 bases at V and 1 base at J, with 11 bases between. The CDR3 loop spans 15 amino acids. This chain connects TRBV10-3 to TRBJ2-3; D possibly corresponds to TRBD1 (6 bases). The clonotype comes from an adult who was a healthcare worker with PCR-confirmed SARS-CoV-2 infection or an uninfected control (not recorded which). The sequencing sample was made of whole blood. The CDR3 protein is CAISDPGHRTDTQYF. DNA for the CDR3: TGTGCCATCAGTGACCCGGGACATCGCACAGATACGCAGTATTTT.